This entry features one TCR beta chain sequence. This entry comes from a study of technical replicates of blood from a handful of donors. Generated by immunoSEQ multiplex PCR, the TCRdb table keeps only in-frame clones and is missing some. The sample lists tens of thousands of clones, 95% to 98% seen once, with around 0.15% in the top ten. J gave up 8 bases and V 3 bases, and 9 bases lay outside the gene matches. CDR3 length: 14 residues. Germline lookup yields CDR1 SGDLS and CDR2 YYNGEE. This clonotype was sampled from a human donor in good health. Sequencing was performed on T cells isolated from PBMCs. V gene TRBV9 combines with J gene TRBJ1-2; TRBD1 agrees at 8 bases. This chain's CDR3 is CASSEKDRAGGYTF. Written as DNA, the CDR3 is TGTGCCAGCAGCGAAAAGGACAGGGCGGGAGGCTACACCTTC.